This TCR beta chain was obtained from a study of shared clonotypes between healthy human individuals. Several immunoSEQ 96-well plates shared each subset's DNA, each plate a replicate. Sequencing was performed with immunoSEQ multiplex PCR; in TCRdb, only in-frame clones are kept and a portion is missing. The sample contains about 460,000 clones, approximately 71% of which appear only once. Germline CDR1 is SEHNR and CDR2 is FQNEAQ (reference sequence). The CDR3 sequence is 14 residues long. Trimming removed 6 bases from V and 4 bases from J; junction bases left unmatched: 8. Caucasian adults residing in Nashville, Tennessee made up all the donors.

The chain couples TRBV7-9 to TRBJ2-5; 7 bases agree with TRBD1. This receptor was taken from a woman in her forties in good health. Some clones in this sample may be carry-over from other donors' samples. Sequenced input: PBMCs. CDR3 residues: CASSRNRGTETQYF. The CDR3 nucleotides are TGTGCCAGCAGTCGAAACAGGGGAACAGAGACCCAGTACTTC.